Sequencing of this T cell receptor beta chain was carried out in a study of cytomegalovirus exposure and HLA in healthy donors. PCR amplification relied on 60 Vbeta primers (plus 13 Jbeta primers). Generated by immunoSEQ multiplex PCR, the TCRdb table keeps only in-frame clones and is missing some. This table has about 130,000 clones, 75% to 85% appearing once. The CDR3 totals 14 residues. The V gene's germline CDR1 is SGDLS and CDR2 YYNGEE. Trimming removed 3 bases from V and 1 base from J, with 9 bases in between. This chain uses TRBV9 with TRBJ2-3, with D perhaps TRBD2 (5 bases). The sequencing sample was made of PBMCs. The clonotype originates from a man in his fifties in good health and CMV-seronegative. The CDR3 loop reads CASSDRTGTDTQYF. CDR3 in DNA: TGTGCCAGCAGCGACCGGACTGGCACAGATACGCAGTATTTT.